These T cell receptor beta chains were read from a single sample in a study of blood T cell repertoires in COVID-19. Repertoires were generated with immunoSEQ multiplex PCR, while TCRdb's copy carries only in-frame clones and drops some. The table lists 200,000 to 300,000 clones, 86% of them singletons, with approximately 2% in the top ten. The sample consisted of peripheral blood. Receptor source: a man between 25 and 39 years old with active or convalescent COVID-19. The CDR3 runs from the conserved cysteine through the conserved F or W. The D gene is left open where the match is weak. Not every row has a clone size; where given, it reads once, few, many or a size class.

d_call clone_size j_call v_call cdr3_aa cdr3_nt
TRBD2 NA TRBJ2-1 TRBV25-1 CASSLAGVNEQFF TGTGCCAGCAGCCTAGCGGGGGTCAATGAGCAGTTCTTC
TRBD1 NA TRBJ2-7 TRBV29-1 CSVETGGTYEQYF TGCAGCGTTGAGACAGGGGGCACTTACGAGCAGTACTTC
NA NA TRBJ1-4 TRBV27 CASSLQGGSEKLFF TGTGCCAGCAGTTTACAGGGAGGCAGTGAAAAACTGTTTTTT
NA NA TRBJ1-1 TRBV5-1 CASSLSGENTEAFF TGCGCCAGCAGCTTGAGCGGGGAGAACACTGAAGCTTTCTTT
NA NA TRBJ1-5 TRBV21-1 CASSKKDNRDRGRTAFNQPQHF TGTGCCAGCAGCAAAAAAGATAATAGGGACAGGGGGCGAACGGCTTTTAATCAGCCCCAGCATTTT
NA few TRBJ1-6 TRBV25-1 CASSEPPGDYGHSPLHF TGTGCCAGCAGTGAACCACCCGGGGATTACGGGCATTCACCCCTCCACTTT
TRBD1 NA TRBJ1-1 TRBV4-3 CASSQVNRGSSEAFF TGCGCCAGCAGCCAGGTTAACAGGGGTTCATCTGAAGCTTTCTTT
NA NA TRBJ1-1 TRBV14 CASSRVQGKNTEAFF TGTGCCAGCAGCCGCGTCCAGGGGAAGAACACTGAAGCTTTCTTT
TRBD2 NA TRBJ2-3 TRBV7-2 CASSTRLAGSTDTQYF TGTGCCAGCAGCACCAGACTAGCGGGCAGCACAGATACGCAGTATTTT
NA NA TRBJ2-2 TRBV5-1 CASSLGGGELFF TGCGCCAGCAGCTTGGGCGGCGGGGAGCTGTTTTTT
NA NA TRBJ1-2 TRBV6-5 CASSYDGLANYGYTF TGTGCCAGCAGTTACGACGGACTAGCTAACTATGGCTACACCTTC
NA NA TRBJ2-7 TRBV2 CASNGFGGRSYEQYF TGTGCCAGCAATGGCTTCGGCGGCCGCAGCTACGAGCAGTACTTC
NA NA TRBJ1-2 TRBV12-3/TRBV12-4 CASRADSLYGYTF TGTGCCAGCAGAGCAGACAGTCTCTATGGCTACACCTTC
TRBD2 NA TRBJ2-1 TRBV29-1 CSVVSAGTYNEQFF TGCAGCGTTGTCTCAGCGGGGACCTACAATGAGCAGTTCTTC
NA once TRBJ2-1 TRBV6-5 CASSTVNEQFF TGTGCCAGCAGTACAGTTAATGAGCAGTTCTTC
TRBD1 NA TRBJ2-5 TRBV11-2 CASSPQRTGETQYF TGTGCCAGCAGCCCCCAGCGGACAGGCGAGACCCAGTACTTC
TRBD1 NA TRBJ1-4 TRBV6-5 CASSRDRDEKLFF TGTGCCAGCTCTCGGGACAGGGATGAAAAACTGTTTTTT
NA NA TRBJ1-5 TRBV19 CASSEDRKGNQPQHF TGTGCCAGTAGTGAAGACAGGAAGGGCAATCAGCCCCAGCATTTT
NA NA TRBJ2-5 TRBV12-3/TRBV12-4 CASLQGGGTQYF TGTGCCAGTCTCCAAGGGGGTGGGACCCAGTACTTC
TRBD2 NA TRBJ2-5 TRBV19 CASTPRGELAGHQETQYF TGTGCCAGTACCCCCCGGGGGGAACTAGCGGGCCACCAAGAGACCCAGTACTTC
TRBD1 NA TRBJ1-5 TRBV19 CASSIRTGAGQPQHF TGTGCCAGTAGTATAAGGACAGGGGCAGGTCAGCCCCAGCATTTT
TRBD2 NA TRBJ2-2 TRBV4-2 CASSQDRSSGGAGELFF TGTGCCAGCAGCCAAGATCGTTCTAGCGGGGGGGCCGGGGAGCTGTTTTTT
NA NA TRBJ2-7 TRBV30 CACDRTWGYEQYF TGTGCCTGTGACAGGACCTGGGGCTACGAGCAGTACTTC